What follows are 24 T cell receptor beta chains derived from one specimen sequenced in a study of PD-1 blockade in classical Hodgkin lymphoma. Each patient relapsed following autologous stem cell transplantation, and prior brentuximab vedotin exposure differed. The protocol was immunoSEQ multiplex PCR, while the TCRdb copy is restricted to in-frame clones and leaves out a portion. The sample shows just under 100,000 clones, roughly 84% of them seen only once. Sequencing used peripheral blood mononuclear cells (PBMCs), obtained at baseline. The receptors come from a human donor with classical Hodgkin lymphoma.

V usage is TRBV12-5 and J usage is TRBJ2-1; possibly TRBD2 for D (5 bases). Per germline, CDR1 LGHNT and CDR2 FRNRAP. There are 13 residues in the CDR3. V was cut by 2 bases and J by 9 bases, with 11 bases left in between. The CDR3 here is CASGLTLSGEQFF. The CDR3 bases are TGTGCTAGTGGTTTGACGCTAAGCGGTGAGCAGTTCTTC.

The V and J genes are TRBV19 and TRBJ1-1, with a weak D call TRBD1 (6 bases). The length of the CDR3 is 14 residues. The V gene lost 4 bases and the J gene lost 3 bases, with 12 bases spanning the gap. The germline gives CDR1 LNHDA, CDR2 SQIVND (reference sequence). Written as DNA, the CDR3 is TGTGCCAGTAGTACCACAGGGTGGGACACTGAAGCTTTCTTT. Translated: CASSTTGWDTEAFF. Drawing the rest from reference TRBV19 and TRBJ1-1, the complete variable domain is DGGITQSPKYLFRKEGQNVTLSCEQNLNHDAMYWYRQDPGQGLRLIYYSQIVNDFQKGDIAEGYSVSREKKESFPLTVTSAQKNPTAFYLCASSTTGWDTEAFFGQGTRLTVV.

CDR3 bases: TGTGCCAGCAGCTGGGTCTGGGGTAGCGGTAAAGAGACCCAGTACTTC. As protein: CASSWVWGSGKETQYF. The rearrangement joins TRBV5-8 to TRBJ2-5; tentatively, D is TRBD2 (6 bases). There are 16 residues in the CDR3. V was pared by 3 bases and J by 3 bases, with 18 bases between. CDR1 is SGHTS, CDR2 YDEGEE, per germline. Full variable domain (outside the CDR3, taken from reference TRBV5-8 and TRBJ2-5): EAGVTQSPTHLIKTRGQQATLRCSPISGHTSVYWYQQALGLGLQFLLWYDEGEERNRGNFPPRFSGRQFPNYSSELNVNALELEDSALYLCASSWVWGSGKETQYFGPGTRLLVL.

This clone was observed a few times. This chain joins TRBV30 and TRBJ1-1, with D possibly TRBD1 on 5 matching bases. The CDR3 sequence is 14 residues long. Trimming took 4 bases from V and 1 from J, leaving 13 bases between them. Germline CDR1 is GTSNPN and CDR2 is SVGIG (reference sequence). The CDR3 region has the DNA TGTGCCTGGACAGGGCAATGGACGAACACTGAAGCTTTCTTT. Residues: CAWTGQWTNTEAFF.

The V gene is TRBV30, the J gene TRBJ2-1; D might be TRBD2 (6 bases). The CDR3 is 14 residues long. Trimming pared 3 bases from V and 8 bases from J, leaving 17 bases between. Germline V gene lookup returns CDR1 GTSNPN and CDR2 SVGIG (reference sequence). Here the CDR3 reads CAWRAGPYGDEQFF. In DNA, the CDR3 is TGTGCCTGGAGGGCGGGACCATATGGCGATGAGCAGTTCTTC.

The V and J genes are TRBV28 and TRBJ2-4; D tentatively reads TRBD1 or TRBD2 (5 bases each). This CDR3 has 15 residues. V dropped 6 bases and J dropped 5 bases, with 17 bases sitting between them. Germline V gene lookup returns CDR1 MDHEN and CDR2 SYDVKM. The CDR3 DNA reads TGTGCCAGCAGCCGAACCGGGACCCGGCAAAACATTCAGTACTTC. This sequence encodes CASSRTGTRQNIQYF.

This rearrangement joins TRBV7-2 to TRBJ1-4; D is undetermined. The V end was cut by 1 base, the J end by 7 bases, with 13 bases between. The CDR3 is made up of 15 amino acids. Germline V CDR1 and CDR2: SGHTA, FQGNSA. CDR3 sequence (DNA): TGTGCCAGCAGCTTAGGACCACTCGGTCCTGAAAAACTGTTTTTT. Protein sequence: CASSLGPLGPEKLFF. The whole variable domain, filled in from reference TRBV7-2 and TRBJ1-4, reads GAGVSQSPSNKVTEKGKDVELRCDPISGHTALYWYRQSLGQGLEFLIYFQGNSAPDKSGLPSDRFSAERTGGSVSTLTIQRTQQEDSAVYLCASSLGPLGPEKLFFGSGTQLSVL.

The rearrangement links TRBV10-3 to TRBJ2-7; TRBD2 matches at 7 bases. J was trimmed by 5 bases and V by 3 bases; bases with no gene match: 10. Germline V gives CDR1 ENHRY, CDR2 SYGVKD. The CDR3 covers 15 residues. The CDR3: CAISDPAGAGDEQYF. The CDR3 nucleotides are TGTGCCATCAGTGATCCAGCCGGGGCGGGAGACGAGCAGTACTTC.

This CDR3 reads CASSLVGGRNTEAFF. The CDR3 nucleotides are TGTGCCAGCAGTTTAGTGGGGGGGAGGAACACTGAAGCTTTCTTT. The chain has TRBV28 and TRBJ1-1; TRBD1 is a possible D gene (5 bases). V shed 2 bases and J shed 1 base, with 11 bases lying between them. The germline V gene encodes CDR1 MDHEN and CDR2 SYDVKM. The CDR3 spans 15 residues.

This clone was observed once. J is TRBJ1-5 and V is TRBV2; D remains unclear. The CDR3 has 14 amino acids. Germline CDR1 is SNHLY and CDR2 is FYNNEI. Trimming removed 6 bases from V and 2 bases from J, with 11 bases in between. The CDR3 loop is CASSREEGNQPQHF. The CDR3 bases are TGTGCCAGCAGCCGGGAGGAGGGCAATCAGCCCCAGCATTTT.

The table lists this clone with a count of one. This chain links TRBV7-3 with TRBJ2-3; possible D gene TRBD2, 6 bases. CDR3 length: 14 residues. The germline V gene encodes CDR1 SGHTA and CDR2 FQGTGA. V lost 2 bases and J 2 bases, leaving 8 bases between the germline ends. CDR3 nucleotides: TGTGCCAGCAGCTTAGCGGGGTACACAGATACGCAGTATTTT. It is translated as CASSLAGYTDTQYF.

The CDR3 DNA is TGTGCCACCCGGACGGGGCAGGGTAATGAAAAACTGTTTTTT. Encoded protein: CATRTGQGNEKLFF. This chain joins TRBV10-3 and TRBJ1-4, with D tentatively TRBD1 (5 bases). The CDR3 consists of 14 residues. Trimming stripped 10 bases from V and 4 bases from J, with 16 bases between. CDR1 is ENHRY, CDR2 SYGVKD, per germline.

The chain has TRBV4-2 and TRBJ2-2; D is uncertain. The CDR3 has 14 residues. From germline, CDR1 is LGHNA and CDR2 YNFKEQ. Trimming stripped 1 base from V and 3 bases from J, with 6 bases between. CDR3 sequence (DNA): TGTGCCAGCAGCCAAGGGCGCGACACCGGGGAGCTGTTTTTT. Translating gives CASSQGRDTGELFF.

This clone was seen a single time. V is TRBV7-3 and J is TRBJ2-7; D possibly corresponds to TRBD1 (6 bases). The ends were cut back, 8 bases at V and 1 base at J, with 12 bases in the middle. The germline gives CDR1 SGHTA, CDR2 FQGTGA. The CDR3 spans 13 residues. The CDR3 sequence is CASSGDGSYEQYF. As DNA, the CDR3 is TGTGCCAGCTCAGGGGACGGTTCCTACGAGCAGTACTTC.

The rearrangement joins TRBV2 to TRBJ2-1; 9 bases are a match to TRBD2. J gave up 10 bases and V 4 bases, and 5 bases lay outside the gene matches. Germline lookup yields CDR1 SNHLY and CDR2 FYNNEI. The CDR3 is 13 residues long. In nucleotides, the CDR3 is TGTGCCAGCAGTGCGGTAGCGGGAGTCGAGCAGTTCTTC. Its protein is CASSAVAGVEQFF.

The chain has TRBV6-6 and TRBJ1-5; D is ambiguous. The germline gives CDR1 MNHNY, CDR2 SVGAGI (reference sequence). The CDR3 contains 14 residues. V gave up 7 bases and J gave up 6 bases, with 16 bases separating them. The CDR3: CASKRTDRGQPQHF. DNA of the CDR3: TGTGCCAGCAAAAGGACCGACCGGGGTCAGCCCCAGCATTTT.

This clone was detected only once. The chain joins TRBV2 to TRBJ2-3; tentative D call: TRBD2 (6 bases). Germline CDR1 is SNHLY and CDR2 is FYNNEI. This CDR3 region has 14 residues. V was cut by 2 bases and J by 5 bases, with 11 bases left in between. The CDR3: CASSESSVGDTQYF. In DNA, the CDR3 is TGTGCCAGCAGTGAATCTAGCGTCGGAGATACGCAGTATTTT.

In DNA, the CDR3 is TGTGCCAGCAGCTTGCACCAATATGGCTACACCTTC. It specifies CASSLHQYGYTF. The rearrangement uses TRBV5-4 and TRBJ1-2; D gene uncertain. This CDR3 is 12 amino acids long. Germline loops: CDR1 SGHNT, CDR2 YYREEE (reference sequence). The V end was cut by 1 base, the J end by 5 bases, with 6 bases between.

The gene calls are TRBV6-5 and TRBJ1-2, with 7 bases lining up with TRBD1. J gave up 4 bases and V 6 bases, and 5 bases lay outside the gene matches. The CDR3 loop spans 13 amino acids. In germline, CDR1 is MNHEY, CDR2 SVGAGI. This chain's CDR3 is CASRRQGPYGYTF. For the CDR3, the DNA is TGTGCCAGCAGAAGACAGGGTCCCTATGGCTACACCTTC.

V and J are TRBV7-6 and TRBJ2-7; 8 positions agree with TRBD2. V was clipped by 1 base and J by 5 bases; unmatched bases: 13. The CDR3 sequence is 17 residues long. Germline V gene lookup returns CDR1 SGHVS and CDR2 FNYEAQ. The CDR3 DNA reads TGTGCCAGCAGCTTAGTAGGGGGGACTAGTCGGCGTAACGAGCAGTACTTC. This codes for CASSLVGGTSRRNEQYF.

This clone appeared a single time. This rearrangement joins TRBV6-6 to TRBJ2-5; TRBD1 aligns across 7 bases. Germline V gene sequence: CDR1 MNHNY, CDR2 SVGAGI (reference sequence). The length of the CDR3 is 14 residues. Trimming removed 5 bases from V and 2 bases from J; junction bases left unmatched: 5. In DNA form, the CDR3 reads TGTGCCAGCAGTCATGGGACAGCACAAGAGACCCAGTACTTC. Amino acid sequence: CASSHGTAQETQYF.

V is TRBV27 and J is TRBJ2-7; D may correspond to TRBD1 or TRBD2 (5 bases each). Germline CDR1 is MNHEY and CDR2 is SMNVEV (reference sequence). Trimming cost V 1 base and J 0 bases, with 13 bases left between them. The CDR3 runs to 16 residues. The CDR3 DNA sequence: TGTGCCAGCAGTTTATTTGGGACCCCCCTCTCCTACGAGCAGTACTTC. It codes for CASSLFGTPLSYEQYF.

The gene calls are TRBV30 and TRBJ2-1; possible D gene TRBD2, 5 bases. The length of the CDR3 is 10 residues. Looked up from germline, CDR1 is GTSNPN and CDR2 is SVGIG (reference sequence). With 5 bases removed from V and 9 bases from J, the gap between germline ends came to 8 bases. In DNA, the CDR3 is TGTGCCTGGGTTGCGGGTGAGCAGTTCTTC. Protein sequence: CAWVAGEQFF.

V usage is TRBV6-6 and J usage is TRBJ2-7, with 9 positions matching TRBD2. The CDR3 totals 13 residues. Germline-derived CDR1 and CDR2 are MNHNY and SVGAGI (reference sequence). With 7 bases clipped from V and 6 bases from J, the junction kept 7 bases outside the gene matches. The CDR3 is CASISGRGGEQYF. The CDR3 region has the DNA TGTGCCAGCATTAGCGGGAGAGGGGGCGAGCAGTACTTC.